This record looks at one T cell receptor beta chain sequence and its context. Sequencing was performed with immunoSEQ multiplex PCR; in TCRdb, only in-frame clones are kept and a portion is missing. The sample yields about 200,000 clones, under 95% seen once. The source of the sample is a study of blood T cell repertoires in COVID-19. Study as a whole: Acute and convalescent COVID-19 samples came from the United States, Italy and Spain.

The CDR3 consists of 16 residues. With V trimmed by 3 bases and J by 2 bases, 5 bases remained unmatched. Germline V gene data show CDR1 as MGHRA and CDR2 as YSYEKL. The material sequenced was peripheral blood. The chain combines TRBV4-1 with TRBJ2-2, with 8 positions matching TRBD2. The TCR originated in a man aged 25-45 years with acute or convalescent COVID-19. CDR3 sequence: CASSQGRGDNTGELFF. DNA for the CDR3: TGCGCCAGCAGCCAGGGGCGGGGGGATAACACCGGGGAGCTGTTTTTT.